One and the same sample provided the 8 T cell receptor beta chains below, sequenced in a study of blood T cell repertoires in COVID-19. Assay: immunoSEQ multiplex PCR; the TCRdb copy retains only in-frame clones and omits some. The repertoire holds 250,000 or so clones, with 70% to 80% as singletons. The sequencing input was peripheral blood. These receptors were taken from an elderly woman with acute or convalescent COVID-19.

The V call is TRBV7-2, the J call TRBJ1-1; 7 bases agree with TRBD1. After removal of 1 base from V and 5 bases from J, the junction contained 13 bases not matched to a gene. CDR3 length equals 17 residues. The germline gives CDR1 SGHTA, CDR2 FQGNSA. CDR3 nucleotide sequence: TGTGCCAGCAGCTTAGGTGATGTAGGGGGCGCAGGGACTGAAGCTTTCTTT. Residues: CASSLGDVGGAGTEAFF.

The rearrangement links TRBV18 to TRBJ1-2, with TRBD1 as a possible D gene (6 bases). From germline, CDR1 is KGHSH and CDR2 LQKENI. CDR3 length equals 15 residues. The ends were cut back, 0 bases at V and 5 bases at J, with 13 bases in the middle. The chain's CDR3 is CASSPPSQGSYGYTF. The CDR3 DNA sequence: TGTGCCAGCTCACCACCGTCACAGGGCAGTTATGGCTACACCTTC.

CDR3 sequence: CASSLGARQASQPQHF. The CDR3 coding sequence is TGTGCCAGCAGCTTAGGTGCCAGACAGGCATCTCAGCCCCAGCATTTT. The rearrangement joins TRBV7-8 to TRBJ1-5, with D possibly TRBD1 on 6 matching bases. Trimming stripped 1 base from V and 6 bases from J, with 16 bases between. This CDR3 is 16 amino acids long. Per germline, CDR1 SGHVS and CDR2 FQNEAQ.

The rearrangement links TRBV10-3 to TRBJ2-3, with D maybe TRBD1 (6 bases). Germline V lookup: CDR1 ENHRY, CDR2 SYGVKD. CDR3 size: 16 residues. V dropped 5 bases and J dropped 0 bases, with 15 bases sitting between them. CDR3 protein: CAISKSSGASTDTQYF. The CDR3 nucleotides are TGTGCCATCAGTAAAAGTTCAGGGGCCAGCACAGATACGCAGTATTTT.

The chain carries TRBV3-1 (or the pseudogene TRBV3-2) and TRBJ1-3, with TRBD1 identical over 9 bases. The CDR3 covers 15 residues. Per germline, CDR1 LGHDT and CDR2 YNNKEL (reference sequence). The V segment lost 4 bases and the J segment 3 bases; nucleotides outside the gene matches: 4. Written as DNA, the CDR3 is TGTGCCAGCAGCCTTGGGACAGGGTATGGAAACACCATATATTTT. Amino acids: CASSLGTGYGNTIYF.

The V and J genes are TRBV29-1 and TRBJ1-1, with TRBD1 matching 7 bases. Germline V gene data show CDR1 as SQVTM and CDR2 as ANQGSEA. The V and J ends lost 7 bases and 2 bases, in that order; junction bases with no gene match: 4. The CDR3 runs 12 residues. CDR3 in DNA: TGCAGCGCTAGACAGGGTAACACTGAAGCTTTCTTT. It translates to CSARQGNTEAFF. Looking up the rest from reference TRBV29-1 and TRBJ1-1 gives the full variable domain: SAVISQKPSRDICQRGTSLTIQCQVDSQVTMMFWYRQQPGQSLTLIATANQGSEATYESGFVIDKFPISRPNLTFSTLTVSNMSPEDSSIYLCSARQGNTEAFFGQGTRLTVV.

The chain combines TRBV27 with TRBJ2-5, with D perhaps matching TRBD2 (6 bases). Deletions cut 8 bases from V and 5 bases from J, with 6 bases between. Germline-derived CDR1 and CDR2 are MNHEY and SMNVEV (reference sequence). The CDR3 is 10 residues long. CDR3 bases: TGTGCCAGCGGGAGGGAGACCCAGTACTTC. It yields the protein CASGRETQYF.

This chain links TRBV2 with TRBJ2-7, with 8 bases that match TRBD1. CDR1 and CDR2 from the germline V gene are SNHLY and FYNNEI. Unmatched junction bases numbered 6, after V lost 8 bases and J lost 0 bases. The CDR3 runs 14 residues. CDR3 coding DNA: TGTGCCAGCGGAGAGGACAGGGCCTCCTACGAGCAGTACTTC. It is translated as CASGEDRASYEQYF.